Each of the 28 T cell receptor beta chains below was sequenced from the same sample in a study of T-cell reconstitution after alpha-beta-depleted transplantation in children. This sample's TCRbeta library carried unique molecular identifier barcodes. TCRdb re-called the PCR reads through MiXCR, storing one row per CDR3 protein. The sample carries approximately 400,000 distinct CDR3 sequences, roughly 11% recorded once. Source: PBMCs from the stem cell graft donor, taken from the stem cell graft. These receptors were obtained from a human donor who donated a stem cell graft to a child with acute myeloid leukemia.

The V call is TRBV20-1, the J call TRBJ2-1, with 10 nucleotides matching TRBD2. CDR1 and CDR2 from the germline V gene are DFQATT and SNEGSKA (reference sequence). The ends lost 2 bases at V and 15 bases at J; junction bases unmatched: 13. This CDR3 has 14 amino acids. DNA of the CDR3: TGCAGTGCTAGACATGAGGCTAGCGGGAGCGTTGGGTTCTTC. This codes for CSARHEASGSVGFF.

This clonotype was observed a few times. The chain links TRBV7-3 to TRBJ1-5; no definite D call. Germline CDR1 is SGHTA and CDR2 is FQGTGA. The CDR3 extends over 16 amino acids. V lost 6 bases, J lost 3 bases, and 18 bases lay in between. CDR3 nucleotide sequence: TGTGCCAGCAGGGACCTAAAAGGGAAAATCAATCAGCCCCAGCATTTT. This translates into CASRDLKGKINQPQHF.

This clonotype was observed a handful of times. The CDR3 carries no conserved terminal phenylalanine or tryptophan, so it likely arises from a read error. It is unclear where the CDR3 begins or ends on the DNA, so no DNA is shown, and the CDR3 is as TCRdb lists it. The chain uses TRBV29-1 and TRBJ2-3; TRBD2, the table's D call, was not compared with the DNA. Termini included, the CDR3 measures 11 amino acids. From germline, CDR1 is SQVTM and CDR2 ANQGSEA. CDR3 sequence reads: CSVCGARTCHL.

There are a few counts of this clonotype. The chain links TRBV27 to TRBJ2-1; 8 bases align to TRBD2. V lost 7 bases, J lost 1 base, and 3 bases stayed unmatched. Germline CDR1 MNHEY, CDR2 SMNVEV (reference sequence). The CDR3 is 14 residues long. The CDR3: CASTAGGSYNEQFF. CDR3 DNA sequence: TGTGCCAGCACGGCGGGAGGTTCCTACAATGAGCAGTTCTTC.

A few counts support this clonotype. The gene calls are TRBV6-2 or TRBV6-3 and TRBJ2-1; 10 bases map to TRBD2. V lost 4 bases and J lost 8; bases outside the gene matches: 5. The CDR3 runs to 14 residues. Germline loops: CDR1 MNHEY, CDR2 SVGEGT. In DNA, the CDR3 is TGTGCCAGCAGTTTTCTAGCGGGGGTCCATGAGCAGTTCTTC. Translation gives CASSFLAGVHEQFF.

V and J are TRBV11-1 and TRBJ2-1; TRBD1 aligns across 9 bases. The ends lost 7 bases at V and 1 base at J; junction bases unmatched: 8. This CDR3 has 16 amino acids. CDR1 and CDR2 from the germline V gene are SGHAT and FQDESV (reference sequence). The CDR3, as DNA: TGTGCCAGCACCGAGACAGGGGGAAAGTCCTACAATGAGCAGTTCTTC. This encodes CASTETGGKSYNEQFF.

The chain uses TRBV3-1 and TRBJ2-5; D not certain. The V gene's germline CDR1 is LGHDT and CDR2 YNNKEL (reference sequence). The CDR3 has 16 residues. V was clipped by 6 bases and J by 3 bases, with 20 bases between them. CDR3 in DNA: TGTGCCAGCAGTCCGGAACTATTCGCGGTGAAAGAGACCCAGTACTTC. Amino acids: CASSPELFAVKETQYF.

This clonotype has just a few counts. This chain connects TRBV12-3 or TRBV12-4 to TRBJ1-4, with a possible D match to TRBD1 (5 bases). Trimming cost V 4 bases and J 6 bases, with 12 bases left between them. The CDR3 has 14 residues. The CDR3 coding sequence is TGTGCCAGCAGTTCCGGGACGGGTGATGAAAAACTGTTTTTT. It codes for CASSSGTGDEKLFF.

This chain uses TRBV5-1 with TRBJ2-4; D unresolved. This CDR3 is built from 17 residues. Between the trimmed V and J ends, which lost 0 bases and 2 bases, there was a span of 15 bases. Germline lookup yields CDR1 SGHRS and CDR2 YFSETQ. CDR3 amino acids: CASSLAYSTLTKNIQYF. The CDR3 DNA sequence: TGCGCCAGCAGCTTGGCGTACAGCACGCTCACCAAAAACATTCAGTACTTC.

This clonotype was observed a handful of times. The CDR3 DNA sequence: TGTGCCAGCAGCCCCTCCTGGGGGATTGGGGGCTACACCTTC. Translating it yields CASSPSWGIGGYTF. The V call is TRBV6-1, the J call TRBJ1-2; a possible D gene is TRBD1 (5 bases). V was clipped by 6 bases and J by 8 bases, with 19 bases between them. From germline, CDR1 is MNHNS and CDR2 SASEGT. The CDR3 runs to 14 residues.

Details on this clonotype: Since the CDR3 does not end with the conserved phenylalanine or tryptophan, this likely comes from a read error. The gene calls are TRBV20-1 and TRBJ1-2; TRBD1 might be the D (5 bases). This CDR3 has 15 amino acids. Germline lookup yields CDR1 DFQATT and CDR2 SNEGSKA (reference sequence). Trimming removed 3 bases at V and 0 bases at J, with 14 bases between. CDR3: CSASSGGRANYGYTL. CDR3 DNA sequence: TGCAGTGCTAGTTCCGGAGGCAGGGCTAACTATGGCTACACCTTG.

J is TRBJ2-7 and V is TRBV12-3 or TRBV12-4, with no clear D. This CDR3 region has 13 residues. V gave up 3 bases and J gave up 0 bases, with 6 bases separating them. The CDR3 DNA follows: TGTGCCAGCAGTTTTTGGAACTCCTACGAGCAGTACGTC. Its translation is CASSFWNSYEQYV.

This sequence joins TRBV4-1 and TRBJ2-3; the D is unclear. The V gene lost 0 bases and the J gene lost 3 bases, with 1 base spanning the gap. Germline lookup yields CDR1 MGHRA and CDR2 YSYEKL. The CDR3 contains 12 residues. The CDR3 here is CASSQETDTQYF. In DNA, the CDR3 is TGCGCCAGCAGCCAAGAGACAGATACGCAGTATTTT.

This chain connects TRBV5-1 to TRBJ2-3; 8 nucleotides align to TRBD1. Germline trimming cut 0 bases from V and 6 bases from J; bases unmatched to any gene: 6. Germline lookup yields CDR1 SGHRS and CDR2 YFSETQ. The length of the CDR3 is 15 residues. The CDR3 sequence is CASSLEWTGTDTQYF. CDR3 nucleotide sequence: TGCGCCAGCAGCTTGGAGTGGACAGGGACGGATACGCAGTATTTT.

This clonotype was recorded a few times. The V gene is TRBV12-3 or TRBV12-4, the J gene TRBJ1-2; D may be TRBD1 (5 bases). V shed 5 bases and J shed 3 bases, with 10 bases lying between them. This CDR3 region has 13 residues. The CDR3 sequence is CASSEGTDYGYTF. CDR3 bases: TGTGCCAGCAGTGAAGGGACGGACTATGGCTACACCTTC.

This clonotype has just a few counts. Germline is not matched at one junction end, which may reflect a read error. This chain links TRBV20-1 with TRBJ2-5, with 12 nucleotides matching TRBD1. The CDR3 totals 16 residues. CDR1 is DFQATT, CDR2 SNEGSKA, per germline (reference sequence). The CDR3 nucleotides are TGCAGTGCTAGGGGGGGACAGGGGGCGTACCAAGAGGCCCAGTACTTC. This codes for CSARGGQGAYQEAQYF.

There are a few counts of this clonotype. This chain joins TRBV5-1 and TRBJ2-1, with D uncertain. Germline V lookup: CDR1 SGHRS, CDR2 YFSETQ. The CDR3 runs 13 residues. V lost 0 bases, J lost 6 bases, and 7 bases lay in between. The CDR3 spells CASSLDVLNEQFF. The CDR3, as DNA: TGCGCCAGCAGCTTGGATGTACTCAATGAGCAGTTCTTC.

This clonotype was found a few times. The rearrangement links TRBV5-1 to TRBJ2-3; D is ambiguous. Germline CDR1 reads SGHRS; CDR2 reads YFSETQ. The CDR3 runs to 15 residues. Trimming removed 1 base from V and 0 bases from J, with 9 bases in between. CDR3 sequence: CASSLFGTSTDTQYF. The CDR3 nucleotides are TGCGCCAGCAGCTTGTTCGGAACTAGCACAGATACGCAGTATTTT.

This clonotype showed up just a few times. This chain connects TRBV20-1 to TRBJ2-7; TRBD1 aligns across 10 bases. The CDR3 loop spans 17 amino acids. Per germline, CDR1 DFQATT and CDR2 SNEGSKA (reference sequence). V was clipped by 5 bases and J by 0 bases; unmatched bases: 13. The CDR3 is CSALRQGALRFSYEQYF. Here the CDR3 DNA reads TGCAGTGCTCTAAGACAGGGGGCATTAAGATTCTCCTACGAGCAGTACTTC.

This clonotype was found many times. V gene TRBV12-3 or TRBV12-4 combines with J gene TRBJ2-3; tentatively, D is TRBD1 (6 bases). Trimming removed 0 bases at V and 4 bases at J, with 8 bases between. This CDR3 comprises 14 residues. The CDR3 here is CASSLAGAADTQYF. In DNA, the CDR3 is TGTGCCAGCAGTTTAGCGGGGGCCGCAGATACGCAGTATTTT.

This clonotype was found a few times. The chain is built from TRBV29-1 and TRBJ2-5; a possible D gene is TRBD2 (7 bases). This CDR3 is built from 15 residues. V lost 4 bases and J lost 2, with 17 bases in between. From germline, CDR1 is SQVTM and CDR2 ANQGSEA. CDR3 in amino acids: CSVAGASGSQETQYF. The CDR3 nucleotides read TGCAGCGTTGCGGGGGCTAGCGGCTCACAAGAGACCCAGTACTTC.

This clonotype has just a few counts. The chain recombines TRBV9 with TRBJ2-7; the match to TRBD2 covers 10 bases. Trimming at V came to 0 bases and at J to 6 bases, leaving 6 bases not matched to a gene. The CDR3 has 15 amino acids. The germline V gene encodes CDR1 SGDLS and CDR2 YYNGEE. CDR3 residues: CASSVAASGSGEQYF. In DNA, the CDR3 is TGTGCCAGCAGCGTAGCAGCTAGCGGGAGTGGCGAGCAGTACTTC. The entire variable domain, with the rest obtained from reference TRBV9 and TRBJ2-7, is as follows: DSGVTQTPKHLITATGQRVTLRCSPRSGDLSVYWYQQSLDQGLQFLIQYYNGEERAKGNILERFSAQQFPDLHSELNLSSLELGDSALYFCASSVAASGSGEQYFGPGTRLTVT.

At least ten counts were recorded for this clonotype. The genes are TRBV7-9 and TRBJ2-7; D gene unclear. Germline CDR1 is SEHNR and CDR2 is FQNEAQ (reference sequence). The CDR3 is made up of 13 amino acids. V lost 1 base, J lost 5 bases, and 9 bases lay in between. CDR3 in amino acids: CASSLEASHEQYF. DNA of the CDR3: TGTGCCAGCAGCTTAGAAGCGTCCCACGAGCAGTACTTC.

Notes on this clonotype: A much larger clone sits a single nucleotide away, making a read error possible. Here the CDR3 reads CVSSPPTLTPNYEQFF. For the CDR3, the DNA is TGTGTCAGCAGTCCCCCGACCTTAACACCCAACTATGAGCAGTTCTTC. This rearrangement joins TRBV25-1 to TRBJ2-1; the D is unclear. CDR3 size: 16 residues. Looked up from germline, CDR1 is MGHDK and CDR2 is SYGVNS.

This clonotype has just a few counts. The chain links TRBV4-1 to TRBJ2-2, with D unresolved. CDR3 length equals 13 residues. Trimming removed 3 bases from V and 2 bases from J, with 4 bases in between. Per the germline V gene, CDR1 is MGHRA and CDR2 is YSYEKL. The CDR3 protein is CASSHLNTGELFF. CDR3 DNA sequence: TGCGCCAGCAGCCACTTAAACACCGGGGAGCTGTTTTTT.

This clonotype was found a few times. The genes are TRBV11-2 and TRBJ1-6; tentatively, D is TRBD1 (5 bases). The CDR3 extends over 15 amino acids. V was shortened by 3 bases and J by 1 base, with 7 bases between the two germline ends. Germline CDR1 and CDR2: SGHAT and FQNNGV. This CDR3 is CASSLEGSYNSPLHF. In nucleotides, the CDR3 is TGTGCCAGCAGCTTGGAGGGGTCCTATAATTCACCCCTCCACTTT.

Many counts were recorded for this clonotype. This chain uses TRBV7-9 with TRBJ1-1, with D possibly matching TRBD1 (6 bases). Germline lookup yields CDR1 SEHNR and CDR2 FQNEAQ (reference sequence). This CDR3 is built from 15 residues. The ends were cut back, 5 bases at V and 4 bases at J, with 17 bases in the middle. In nucleotides, the CDR3 is TGTGCCAGCAGCGCTAAACAGGGAGGCGTCACTGAAGCTTTCTTT. Protein sequence: CASSAKQGGVTEAFF.

This clonotype was detected many times. CDR3 coding DNA: TGTGCCAGCAGCGTAGCGACAGACAGTTACCTTGATAATGAGCAGTTCTTC. Translated: CASSVATDSYLDNEQFF. The chain employs TRBV9 and TRBJ2-1, with a possible D match to TRBD1 (5 bases). This CDR3 is 17 amino acids long. Germline CDR1 is SGDLS and CDR2 is YYNGEE. Trimming took 0 bases from V and 7 from J, leaving 20 bases between them.